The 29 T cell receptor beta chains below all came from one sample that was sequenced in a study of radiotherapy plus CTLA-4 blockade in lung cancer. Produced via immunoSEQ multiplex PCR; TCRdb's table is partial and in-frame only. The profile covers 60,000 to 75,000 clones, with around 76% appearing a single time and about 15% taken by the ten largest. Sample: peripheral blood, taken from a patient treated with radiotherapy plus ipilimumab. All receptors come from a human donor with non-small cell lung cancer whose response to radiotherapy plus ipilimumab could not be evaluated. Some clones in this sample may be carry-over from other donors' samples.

CDR3 sequence (DNA): TGTGCCAGCTCACCAGGCGGGACAGGGGAACAGCCCCAGCATTTT. Protein product: CASSPGGTGEQPQHF. The chain is built from TRBV18 and TRBJ1-5, with 10 bases aligning to TRBD1. V shed 2 bases and J 7 bases; nucleotides not matched to a gene: 5. Germline V CDR1 and CDR2: KGHSH, LQKENI. The CDR3 length is 15 residues. The entire variable domain, with the rest obtained from reference TRBV18 and TRBJ1-5, is as follows: NAGVMQNPRHLVRRRGQEARLRCSPMKGHSHVYWYRQLPEEGLKFMVYLQKENIIDESGMPKERFSAEFPKEGPSILRIQQVVRGDSAAYFCASSPGGTGEQPQHFGDGTRLSIL.

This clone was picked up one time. In DNA form, the CDR3 reads TGCGCCAGCAGCTGGACAGAGGGAAGCTACAATGAGCAGTTCTTC. This sequence encodes CASSWTEGSYNEQFF. The rearrangement links TRBV5-1 to TRBJ2-1, with D possibly being TRBD1 (6 bases). Between the trimmed V and J ends, which lost 3 bases and 3 bases, there was a span of 13 bases. The CDR3 contains 15 residues. Germline-derived CDR1 and CDR2 are SGHRS and YFSETQ.

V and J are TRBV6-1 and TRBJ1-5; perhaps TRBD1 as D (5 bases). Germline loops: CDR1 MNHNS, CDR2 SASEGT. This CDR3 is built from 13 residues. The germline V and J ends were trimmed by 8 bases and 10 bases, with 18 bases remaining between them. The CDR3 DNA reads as TGTGCCAGCGGGGGAGGTAGTATCTTTCCCCAGCATTTT. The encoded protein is CASGGGSIFPQHF.

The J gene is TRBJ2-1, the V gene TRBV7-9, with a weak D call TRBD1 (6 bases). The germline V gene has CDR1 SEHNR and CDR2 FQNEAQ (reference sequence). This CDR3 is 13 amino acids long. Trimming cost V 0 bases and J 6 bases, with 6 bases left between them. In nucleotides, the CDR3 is TGTGCCAGCAGCTTAGCGGGGGCCAATGAGCAGTTCTTC. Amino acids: CASSLAGANEQFF.

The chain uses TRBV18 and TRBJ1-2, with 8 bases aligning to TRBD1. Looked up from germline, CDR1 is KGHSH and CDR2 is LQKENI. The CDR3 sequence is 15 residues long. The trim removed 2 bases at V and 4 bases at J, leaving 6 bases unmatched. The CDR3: CASSPSDRASYGYTF. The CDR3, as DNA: TGTGCCAGCTCACCATCGGACAGGGCTTCCTATGGCTACACCTTC.

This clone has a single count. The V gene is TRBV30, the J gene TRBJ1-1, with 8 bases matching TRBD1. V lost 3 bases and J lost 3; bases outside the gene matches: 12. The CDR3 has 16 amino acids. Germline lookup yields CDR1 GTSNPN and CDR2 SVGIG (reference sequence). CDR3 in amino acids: CAWRAPRQGKDTEAFF. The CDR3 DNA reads TGTGCCTGGAGAGCCCCCCGACAGGGGAAGGACACTGAAGCTTTCTTT.

The CDR3 here is CASSGPGQVRDSPLHF. The CDR3 region has the DNA TGTGCCAGCAGCGGCCCGGGACAGGTCCGGGATTCACCCCTCCACTTT. V is TRBV5-4 and J is TRBJ1-6; 8 bases align to TRBD1. Germline V CDR1 and CDR2: SGHNT, YYREEE (reference sequence). The CDR3 is made up of 16 amino acids. Losses at the gene ends were 4 bases for V and 8 bases for J; bases not matched to a gene: 11.

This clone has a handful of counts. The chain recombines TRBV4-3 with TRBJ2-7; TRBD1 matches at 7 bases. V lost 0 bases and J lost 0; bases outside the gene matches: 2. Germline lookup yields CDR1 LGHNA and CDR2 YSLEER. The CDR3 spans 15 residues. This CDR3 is CASSQEGQRSYEQYF. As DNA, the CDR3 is TGCGCCAGCAGCCAAGAGGGACAGCGCTCCTACGAGCAGTACTTC.

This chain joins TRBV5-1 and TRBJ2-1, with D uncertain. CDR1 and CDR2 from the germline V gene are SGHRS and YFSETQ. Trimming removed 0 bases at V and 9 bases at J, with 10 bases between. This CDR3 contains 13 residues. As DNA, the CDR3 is TGCGCCAGCAGCTTGGCGGGTAGAACTGAGCAGTTCTTC. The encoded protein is CASSLAGRTEQFF.

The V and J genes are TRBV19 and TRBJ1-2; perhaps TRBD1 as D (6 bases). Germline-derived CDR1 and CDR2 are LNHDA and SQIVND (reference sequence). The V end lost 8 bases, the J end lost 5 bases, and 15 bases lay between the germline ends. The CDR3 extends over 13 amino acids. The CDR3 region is CASRSEGGYGYTF. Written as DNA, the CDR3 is TGTGCCAGTCGATCGGAGGGGGGGTATGGCTACACCTTC.

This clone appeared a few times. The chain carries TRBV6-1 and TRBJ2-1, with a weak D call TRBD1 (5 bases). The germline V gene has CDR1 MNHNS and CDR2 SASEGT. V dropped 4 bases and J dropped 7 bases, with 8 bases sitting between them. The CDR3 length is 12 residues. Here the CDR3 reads CASSVQANEQFF. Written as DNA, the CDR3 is TGTGCCAGCAGTGTACAGGCAAATGAGCAGTTCTTC.

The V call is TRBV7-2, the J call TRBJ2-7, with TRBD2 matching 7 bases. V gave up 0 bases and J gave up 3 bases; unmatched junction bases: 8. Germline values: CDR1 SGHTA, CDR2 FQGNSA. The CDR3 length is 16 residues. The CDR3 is CASSLAGASGLYEQYF. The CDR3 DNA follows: TGTGCCAGCAGCTTAGCTGGGGCTAGCGGTCTCTACGAGCAGTACTTC.

In nucleotides, the CDR3 is TGTGCCAGCAGCCGACCGGGGGGAGGCAATCAGCCCCAGCATTTT. Its protein is CASSRPGGGNQPQHF. The chain couples TRBV28 to TRBJ1-5; perhaps TRBD1 as D (5 bases). Trimming stripped 6 bases from V and 2 bases from J, with 14 bases between. Germline values: CDR1 MDHEN, CDR2 SYDVKM. This CDR3 region has 15 residues.

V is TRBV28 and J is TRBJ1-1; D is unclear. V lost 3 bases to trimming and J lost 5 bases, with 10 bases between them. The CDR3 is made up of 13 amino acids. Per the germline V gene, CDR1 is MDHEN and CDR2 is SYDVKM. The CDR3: CASSLRGWTEAFF. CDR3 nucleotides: TGTGCCAGCAGTTTGCGAGGATGGACTGAAGCTTTCTTT.

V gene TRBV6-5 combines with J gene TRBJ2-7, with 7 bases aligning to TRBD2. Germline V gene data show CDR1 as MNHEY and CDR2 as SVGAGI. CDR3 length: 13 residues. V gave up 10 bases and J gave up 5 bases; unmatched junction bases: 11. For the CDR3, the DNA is TGTGCCACCGCGCAGGGAGGGAACCACGAGCAGTACTTC. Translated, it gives CATAQGGNHEQYF.

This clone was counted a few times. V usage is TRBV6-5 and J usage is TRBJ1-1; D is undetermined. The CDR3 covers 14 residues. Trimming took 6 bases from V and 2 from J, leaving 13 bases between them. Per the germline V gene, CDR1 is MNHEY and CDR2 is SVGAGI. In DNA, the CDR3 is TGTGCCAGCAGGGGAGCGCGGACCAACACTGAAGCTTTCTTT. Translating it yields CASRGARTNTEAFF.

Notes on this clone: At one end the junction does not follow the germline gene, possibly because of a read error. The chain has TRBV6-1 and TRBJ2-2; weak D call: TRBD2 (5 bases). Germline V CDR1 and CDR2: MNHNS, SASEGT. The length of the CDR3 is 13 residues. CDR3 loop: CASRLTLTGELSF. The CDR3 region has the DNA TGTGCCAGCAGATTGACGCTCACCGGGGAGCTGTCTTTT.

CDR3 residues: CASSLLPNSPLHF. CDR3 DNA: TGTGCCAGCAGTCTCCTTCCTAATTCACCCCTCCACTTT. The chain employs TRBV27 and TRBJ1-6, with D unclear. Trimming shortened V by 5 bases and J by 6 bases, and 8 bases separated the two germline ends. The CDR3 has 13 residues. Germline V lookup: CDR1 MNHEY, CDR2 SMNVEV (reference sequence).

DNA of the CDR3: TGTGCCAGCAGCTCCCAGGGGGGCCACGAGCAGTACTTC. It codes for CASSSQGGHEQYF. The chain combines TRBV7-2 with TRBJ2-7; the D gene is possibly TRBD1 (7 bases). Trimming pared 4 bases from V and 5 bases from J, leaving 12 bases between. CDR1 is SGHTA and CDR2 is FQGNSA in the germline V gene. The CDR3 consists of 13 residues.

Here the CDR3 DNA reads TGTGCCAGCAGCCCCGGGGGGGCGAACACTGAAGCTTTCTTT. Its protein product is CASSPGGANTEAFF. V usage is TRBV7-2 and J usage is TRBJ1-1; possibly TRBD1 for D (6 bases). Germline values: CDR1 SGHTA, CDR2 FQGNSA. The CDR3 runs 14 residues. The ends were cut back, 5 bases at V and 1 base at J, with 11 bases in the middle.

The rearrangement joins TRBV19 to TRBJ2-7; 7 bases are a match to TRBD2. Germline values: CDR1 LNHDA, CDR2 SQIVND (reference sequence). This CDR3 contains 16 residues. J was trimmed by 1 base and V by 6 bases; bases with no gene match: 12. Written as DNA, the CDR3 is TGTGCCAGTAGCCCCGGGGGGTGGGGCGCTTCCTACGAGCAGTACTTC. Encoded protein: CASSPGGWGASYEQYF.

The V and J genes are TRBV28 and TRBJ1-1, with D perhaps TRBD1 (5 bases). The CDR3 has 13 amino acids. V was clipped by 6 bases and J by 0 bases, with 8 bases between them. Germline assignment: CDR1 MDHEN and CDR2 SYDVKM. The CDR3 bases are TGTGCCAGCAGAGGGGCCCTGAACACTGAAGCTTTCTTT. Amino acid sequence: CASRGALNTEAFF.

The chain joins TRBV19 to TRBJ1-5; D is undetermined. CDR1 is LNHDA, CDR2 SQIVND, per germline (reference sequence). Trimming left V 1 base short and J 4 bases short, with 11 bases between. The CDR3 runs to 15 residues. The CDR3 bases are TGTGCCAGTAGTATAGTTGGGCATACTAATCAGCCCCAGCATTTT. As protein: CASSIVGHTNQPQHF.

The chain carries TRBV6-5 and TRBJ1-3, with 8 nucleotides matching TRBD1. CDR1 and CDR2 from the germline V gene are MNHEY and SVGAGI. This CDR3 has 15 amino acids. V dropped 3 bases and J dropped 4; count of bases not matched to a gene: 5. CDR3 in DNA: TGTGCCAGCAGTTATTCGACAGGGGCCGGAAACACCATATATTTT. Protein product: CASSYSTGAGNTIYF.

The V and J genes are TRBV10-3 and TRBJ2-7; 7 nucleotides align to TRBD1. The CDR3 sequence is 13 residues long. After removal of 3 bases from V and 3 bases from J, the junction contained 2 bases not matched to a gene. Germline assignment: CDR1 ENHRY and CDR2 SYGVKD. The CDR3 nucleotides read TGTGCCATCAGTGAAGGGACAGACTACGAGCAGTACTTC. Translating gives CAISEGTDYEQYF.

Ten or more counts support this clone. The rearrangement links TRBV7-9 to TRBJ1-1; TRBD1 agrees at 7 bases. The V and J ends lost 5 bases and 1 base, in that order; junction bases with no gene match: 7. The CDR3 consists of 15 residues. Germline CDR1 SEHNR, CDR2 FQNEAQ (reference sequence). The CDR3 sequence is CASSPTQGWNTEAFF. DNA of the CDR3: TGTGCCAGCAGCCCCACACAGGGGTGGAACACTGAAGCTTTCTTT.

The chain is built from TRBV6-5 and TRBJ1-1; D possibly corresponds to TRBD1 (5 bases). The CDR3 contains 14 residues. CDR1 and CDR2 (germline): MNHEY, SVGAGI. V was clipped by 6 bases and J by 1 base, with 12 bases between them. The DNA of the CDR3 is TGTGCCAGCAGCCCTACTGACAGGAACACTGAAGCTTTCTTT. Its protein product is CASSPTDRNTEAFF.

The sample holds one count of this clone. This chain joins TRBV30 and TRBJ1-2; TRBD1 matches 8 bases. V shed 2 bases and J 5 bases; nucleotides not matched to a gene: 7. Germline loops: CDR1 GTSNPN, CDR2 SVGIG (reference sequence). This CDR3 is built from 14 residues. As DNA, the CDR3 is TGTGCCTGGAGTATACAGGGGGAAGAGTATGGCTACACCTTC. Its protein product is CAWSIQGEEYGYTF.

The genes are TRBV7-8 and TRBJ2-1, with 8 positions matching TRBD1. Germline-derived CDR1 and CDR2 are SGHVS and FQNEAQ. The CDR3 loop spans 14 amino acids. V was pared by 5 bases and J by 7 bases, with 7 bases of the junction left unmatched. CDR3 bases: TGTGCCAGCAGCCCCGAGGACAGGGCAAATGAGCAGTTCTTC. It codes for CASSPEDRANEQFF.